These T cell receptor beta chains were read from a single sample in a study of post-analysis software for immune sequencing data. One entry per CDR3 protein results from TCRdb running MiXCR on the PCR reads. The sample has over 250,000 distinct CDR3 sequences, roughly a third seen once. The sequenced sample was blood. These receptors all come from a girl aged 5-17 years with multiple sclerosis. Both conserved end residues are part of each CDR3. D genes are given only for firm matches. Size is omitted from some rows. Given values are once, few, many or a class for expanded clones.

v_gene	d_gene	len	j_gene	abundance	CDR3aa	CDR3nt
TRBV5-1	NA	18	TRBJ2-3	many	CASSPWGNSGGGTDTQYF	TGCGCCAGCAGCCCGTGGGGGAACTCGGGGGGCGGCACAGATACGCAGTATTTT
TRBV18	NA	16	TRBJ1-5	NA	CASSNTAGLGNQPQHF	TGTGCCAGCTCAAATACCGCGGGGCTCGGCAATCAGCCCCAGCATTTT
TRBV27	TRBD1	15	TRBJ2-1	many	CASGTGTGAVNEQFF	TGTGCCAGCGGTACCGGGACAGGGGCCGTCAATGAGCAGTTCTTC
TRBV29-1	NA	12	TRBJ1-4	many	CSGMGRGEKLFF	TGCAGCGGGATGGGTAGGGGTGAAAAACTGTTTTTT
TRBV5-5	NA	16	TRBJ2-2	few	CASSLIPPPGTGELFF	TGTGCCAGCAGCTTGATCCCCCCCCCGGGCACCGGGGAGCTGTTTTTT
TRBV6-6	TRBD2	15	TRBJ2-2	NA	CASSPVGLAVMELFF	TGTGCCAGCAGCCCTGTGGGACTAGCGGTGATGGAGCTGTTTTTT
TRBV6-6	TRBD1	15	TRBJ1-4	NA	CASSSDRVWNEKLFF	TGTGCCAGCAGTTCAGACAGGGTATGGAATGAAAAACTGTTTTTT
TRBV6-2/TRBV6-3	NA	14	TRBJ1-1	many	CASTSITGMTEAFF	TGTGCCAGCACTAGCATTACAGGAATGACTGAAGCTTTCTTT
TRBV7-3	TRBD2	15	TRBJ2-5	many	CASSAISGKEETQYF	TGTGCCAGCAGCGCAATTAGCGGGAAGGAAGAGACCCAGTACTTC
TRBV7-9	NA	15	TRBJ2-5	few	CASSLSRDYQETQYF	TGTGCCAGCAGCCTCAGCCGGGACTACCAAGAGACCCAGTACTTC
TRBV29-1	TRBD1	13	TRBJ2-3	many	CSVGQGGTDTQYF	TGCAGCGTTGGACAGGGGGGCACAGATACGCAGTATTTT
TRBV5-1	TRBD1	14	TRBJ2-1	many	CATSIGQGRNEQFF	TGCGCCACCAGCATCGGACAGGGCAGGAATGAGCAGTTCTTC
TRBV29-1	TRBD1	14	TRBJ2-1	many	CSGTGTGVGNEQFF	TGCAGCGGAACCGGGACAGGCGTTGGCAATGAGCAGTTCTTC
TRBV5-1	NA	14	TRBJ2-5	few	CASSWSQGPETQYF	TGCGCCAGCAGCTGGAGTCAGGGGCCCGAGACCCAGTACTTC
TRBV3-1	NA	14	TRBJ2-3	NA	CASSQGRSTGTQYF	TGTGCCAGCAGCCAGGGGAGAAGCACAGGTACGCAGTATTTT
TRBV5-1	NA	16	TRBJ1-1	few	CASSLVIGGPNTEAFF	TGCGCCAGCAGCTTGGTTATAGGTGGACCGAACACTGAAGCTTTCTTT